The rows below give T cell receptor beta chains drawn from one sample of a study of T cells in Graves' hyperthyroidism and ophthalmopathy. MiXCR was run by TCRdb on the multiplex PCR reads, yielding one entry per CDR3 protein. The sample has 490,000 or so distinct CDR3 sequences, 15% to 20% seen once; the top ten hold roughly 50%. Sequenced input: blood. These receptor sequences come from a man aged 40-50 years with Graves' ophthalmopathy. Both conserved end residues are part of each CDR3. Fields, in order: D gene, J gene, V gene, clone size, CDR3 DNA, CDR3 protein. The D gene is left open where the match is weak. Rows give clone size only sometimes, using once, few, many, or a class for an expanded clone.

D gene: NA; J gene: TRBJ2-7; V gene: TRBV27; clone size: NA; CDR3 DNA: TGTGCCTCCGGGGGTTCTAACCCGTCCTACGAGCAGTACTTC; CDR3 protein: CASGGSNPSYEQYF
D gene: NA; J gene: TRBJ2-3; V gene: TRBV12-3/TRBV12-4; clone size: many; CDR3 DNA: TGTGCCAGCAGCCCGATCGGGCATACGCAGTATTTT; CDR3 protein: CASSPIGHTQYF
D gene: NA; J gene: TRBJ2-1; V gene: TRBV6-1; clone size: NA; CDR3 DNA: TGTGCCAGCAGGCCTCGGGGGATGCACCTCTACAATGAGCAGTTCTTC; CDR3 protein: CASRPRGMHLYNEQFF
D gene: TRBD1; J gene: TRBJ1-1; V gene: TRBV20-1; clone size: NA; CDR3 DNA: TGCAGTGCTAGCGCGCACAGGGGTGGGAATGAAGCTTTCTTT; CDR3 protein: CSASAHRGGNEAFF
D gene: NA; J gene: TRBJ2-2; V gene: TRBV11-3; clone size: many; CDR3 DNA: TGTGCCAGCAGCTGGCGAGCGGGGAACACCGGGGAGCTGTTTTTT; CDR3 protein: CASSWRAGNTGELFF
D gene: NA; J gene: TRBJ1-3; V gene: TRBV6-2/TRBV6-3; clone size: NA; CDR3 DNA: TGTGCCAGCAGTTACTCGACACTAGGGTCTGGAAACACCATATATTTT; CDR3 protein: CASSYSTLGSGNTIYF
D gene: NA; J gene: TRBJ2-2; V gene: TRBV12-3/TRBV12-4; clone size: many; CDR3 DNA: TGTGCCAGCAGTTTAGCGGGACAACCGAACACCGGGGAGCTGTTTTTT; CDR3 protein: CASSLAGQPNTGELFF
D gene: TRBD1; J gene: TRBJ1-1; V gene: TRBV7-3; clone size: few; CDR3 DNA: TGTGCCAGCAGCTTAAAGGGCCCCGGGACAGGGGCTGAAGCTTTCTTT; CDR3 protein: CASSLKGPGTGAEAFF
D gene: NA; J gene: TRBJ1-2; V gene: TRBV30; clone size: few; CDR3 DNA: TGTGCCTGGAGTGTAAGAGGGCCCTATGGCTACACCTTC; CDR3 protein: CAWSVRGPYGYTF
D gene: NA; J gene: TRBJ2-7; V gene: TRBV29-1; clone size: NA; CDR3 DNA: TGCAGCGCCATGACAGGTTCCGCGTACGAGCAGTACTTC; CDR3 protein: CSAMTGSAYEQYF
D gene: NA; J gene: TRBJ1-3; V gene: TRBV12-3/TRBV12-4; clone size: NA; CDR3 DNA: TGTGCCAGCAGTTTAGCTCGGGATAGGATCGCTAGCTCTGGAAACACCATATATTTT; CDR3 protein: CASSLARDRIASSGNTIYF
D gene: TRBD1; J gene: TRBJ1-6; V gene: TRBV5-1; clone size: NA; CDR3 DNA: TGCGCCAGCAGCTTGGGGACAGGGCATTCACCCCTCCACTTT; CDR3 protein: CASSLGTGHSPLHF
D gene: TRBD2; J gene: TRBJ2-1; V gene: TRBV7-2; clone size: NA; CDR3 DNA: TGTGCCATTCTCCCAGGCGGGGGGTCCTACAATGAGCAGTTCTTC; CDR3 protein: CAILPGGGSYNEQFF
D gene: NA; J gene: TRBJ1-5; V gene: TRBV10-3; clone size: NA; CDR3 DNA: TGTGCCATCAGTGAGTCGACACCCAGGGGCAATCAGCCCCAGCATTTT; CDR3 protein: CAISESTPRGNQPQHF
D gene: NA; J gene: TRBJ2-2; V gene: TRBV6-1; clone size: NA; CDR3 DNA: TGTGCCAGCATCATAGCGGTCACCGGGGAGCTGTTTTTT; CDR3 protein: CASIIAVTGELFF
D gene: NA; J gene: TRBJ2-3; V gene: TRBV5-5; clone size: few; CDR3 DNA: TGTGCCAGCAGCTTGGGATGGTACAGCACAGATACGCAGTATTTT; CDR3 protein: CASSLGWYSTDTQYF
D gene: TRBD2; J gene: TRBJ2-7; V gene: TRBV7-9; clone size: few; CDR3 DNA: TGTGCCAGCAGAGCCGGGACTAGCGACAACCTACTCGAGCAGTACTTC; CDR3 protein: CASRAGTSDNLLEQYF
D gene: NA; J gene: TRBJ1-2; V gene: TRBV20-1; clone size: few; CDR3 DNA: TGCAGTGCTAGGCGCTACACCTCCTATGGCTACACCTTC; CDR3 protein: CSARRYTSYGYTF
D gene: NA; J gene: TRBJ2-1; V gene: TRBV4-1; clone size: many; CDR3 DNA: TGCGCCAGCAGCGCCTTAGGGAATGAGCAGTTCTTC; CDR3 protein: CASSALGNEQFF
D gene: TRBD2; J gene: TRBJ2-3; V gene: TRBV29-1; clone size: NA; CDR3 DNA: TGCAGCGTTGCAGACAGCCTAGCGGGAGGGACAGATACGCAGTATTTT; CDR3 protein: CSVADSLAGGTDTQYF
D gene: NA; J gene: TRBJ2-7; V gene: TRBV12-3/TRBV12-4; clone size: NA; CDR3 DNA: TGTGCCAGCAGTTTAGGGACTAACCCCTTAGACGAGCAGTACTTC; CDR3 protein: CASSLGTNPLDEQYF
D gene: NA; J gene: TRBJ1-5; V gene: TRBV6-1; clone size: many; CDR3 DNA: TGTGCCAGCAGTGACCCCAACCATACCCGAAAGGGCAATCAGCCCCAGCATTTT; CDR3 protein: CASSDPNHTRKGNQPQHF
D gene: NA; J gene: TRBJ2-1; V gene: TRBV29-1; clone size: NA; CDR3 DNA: TGCAGCGTCGACCCATGGGGCTCCTACAATGAGCAGTTCTTC; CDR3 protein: CSVDPWGSYNEQFF
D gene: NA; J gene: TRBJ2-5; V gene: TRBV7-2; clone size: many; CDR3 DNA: TGTGCCAGCAGCTTCTCCCGGGAGACCCAGTACTTC; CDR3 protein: CASSFSRETQYF
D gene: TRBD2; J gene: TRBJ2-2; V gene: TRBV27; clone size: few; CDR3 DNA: TGTGCCAGCAGCAGAATGGGACTAGCGGGGGACACCGGGGAGCTGTTTTTT; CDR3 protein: CASSRMGLAGDTGELFF
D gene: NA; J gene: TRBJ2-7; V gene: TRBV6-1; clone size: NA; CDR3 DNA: TGTGCCAGCAGTTTGGGAGTTCCAAACTCCTACGAGCAGTACTTC; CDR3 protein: CASSLGVPNSYEQYF
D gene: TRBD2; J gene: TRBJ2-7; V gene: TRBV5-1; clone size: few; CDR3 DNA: TGCGCCAGCAGCCCCGTAGCGGGAGGCACCTCCTACGAGCAGTACTTC; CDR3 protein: CASSPVAGGTSYEQYF
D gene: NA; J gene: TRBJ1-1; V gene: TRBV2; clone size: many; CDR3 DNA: TGTGCCAGCAGGGGACCTGAAGCTTTCTTT; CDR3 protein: CASRGPEAFF
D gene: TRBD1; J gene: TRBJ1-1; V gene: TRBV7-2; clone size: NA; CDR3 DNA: TGTGCCAGCAGCCTCAGGGGACAGGGGGCGCTCGGAAACACTGAAGCTTTCTTT; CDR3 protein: CASSLRGQGALGNTEAFF
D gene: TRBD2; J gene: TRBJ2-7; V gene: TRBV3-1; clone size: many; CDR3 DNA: TGTGCCAGCGGAGGACTAGCGGGATCTCGGGAGCAGTACTTC; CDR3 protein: CASGGLAGSREQYF
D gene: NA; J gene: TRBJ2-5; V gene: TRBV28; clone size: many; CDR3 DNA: TGTGCCAGCAGTTTCTCCGGTGCGTCGGGGGAGACCCAGTACTTC; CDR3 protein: CASSFSGASGETQYF
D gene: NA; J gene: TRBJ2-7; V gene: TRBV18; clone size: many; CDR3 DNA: TGTGCCAGCTCACCACTCCCTTCCTACGAGCAGTACTTC; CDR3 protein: CASSPLPSYEQYF
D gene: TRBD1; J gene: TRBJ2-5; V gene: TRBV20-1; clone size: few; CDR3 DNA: TGCAGTGCTTCTCCACTAACAGGGGGACAGGGGACCCAGTACTTC; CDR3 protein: CSASPLTGGQGTQYF
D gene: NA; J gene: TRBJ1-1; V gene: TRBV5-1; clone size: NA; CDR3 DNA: TGCGCCAGCAGCTTGGCCCCCCAGGGAGGGGACACTGAAGCTTTCTTT; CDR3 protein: CASSLAPQGGDTEAFF
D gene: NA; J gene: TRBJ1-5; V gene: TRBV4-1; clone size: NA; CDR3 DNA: TGCGCCAGCAGCCATCTCATGGACAAGCCCCAGCATTTT; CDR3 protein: CASSHLMDKPQHF
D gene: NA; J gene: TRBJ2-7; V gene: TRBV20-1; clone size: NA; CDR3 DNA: TGCAGTGCTATTTACAGGGTAAACTCCTACGAGCAGTACTTC; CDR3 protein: CSAIYRVNSYEQYF
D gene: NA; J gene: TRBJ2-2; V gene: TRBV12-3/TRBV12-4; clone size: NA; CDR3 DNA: TGTGCCAGCAGAAGAAGACAGGCCCCGAACACCGGGGAGCTGTTTTTT; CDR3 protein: CASRRRQAPNTGELFF
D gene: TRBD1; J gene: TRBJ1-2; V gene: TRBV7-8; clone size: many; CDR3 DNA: TGTGCCAGCAGCGACCCACAGGGGAACAACTATGGCTACACCTTC; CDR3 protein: CASSDPQGNNYGYTF
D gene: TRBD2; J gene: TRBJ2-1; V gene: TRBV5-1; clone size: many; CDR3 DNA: TGCGCCAGCCACTTGGGGGGGAGCAATGAGCAGTTCTTC; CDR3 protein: CASHLGGSNEQFF
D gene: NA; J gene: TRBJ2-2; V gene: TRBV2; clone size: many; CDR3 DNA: TGTGCCAGCAGTGAAGAAGGCACCGGGGAGCTGTTTTTT; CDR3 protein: CASSEEGTGELFF
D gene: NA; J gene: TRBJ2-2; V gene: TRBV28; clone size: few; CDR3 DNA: TGTGCCAGCAGTTTCGGGGTTAGGGAGCTGTTTTTT; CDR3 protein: CASSFGVRELFF
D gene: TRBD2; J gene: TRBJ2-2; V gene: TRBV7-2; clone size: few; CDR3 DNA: TGTGCCAGCAGCTTAGGGGCGAGCGGGATGAGAACCGGGGAGCTGTTTTTT; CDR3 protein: CASSLGASGMRTGELFF
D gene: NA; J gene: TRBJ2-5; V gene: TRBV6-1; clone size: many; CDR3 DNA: TGTGCCAGCAGTCCCCCGAGACAGGGAGGTGAGACCCAGTACTTC; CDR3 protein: CASSPPRQGGETQYF
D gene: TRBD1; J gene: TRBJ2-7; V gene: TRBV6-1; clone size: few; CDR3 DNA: TGTGCCAGCAGTGAAGCAGGGGGCCGGGACGAGCAGTACTTC; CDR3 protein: CASSEAGGRDEQYF
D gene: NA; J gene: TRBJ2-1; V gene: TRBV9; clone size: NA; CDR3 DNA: TGTGCCAGCAGCGTAGTCGAAGTCACCTACAATGAGCAGTTCTTC; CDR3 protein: CASSVVEVTYNEQFF
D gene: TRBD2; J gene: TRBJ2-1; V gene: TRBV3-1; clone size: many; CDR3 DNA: TGTGCCAGCAGCCAAGTCCTAGCGGGAAGGGAGCAGTTCTTC; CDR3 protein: CASSQVLAGREQFF
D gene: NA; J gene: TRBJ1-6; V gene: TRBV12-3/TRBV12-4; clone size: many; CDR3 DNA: TGTGCCAGCAGTTTAGGACCAGCCTATAATTCACCCCTCCACTTT; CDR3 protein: CASSLGPAYNSPLHF
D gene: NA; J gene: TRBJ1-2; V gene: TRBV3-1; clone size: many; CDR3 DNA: TGTGCCAGCAGCCAAGGTGCACAGTTATATGGCTACACCTTC; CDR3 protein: CASSQGAQLYGYTF
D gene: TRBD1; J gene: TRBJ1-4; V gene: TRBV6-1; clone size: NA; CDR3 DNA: TGTGCCAGTGGACAGGATGAAAAACTGTTTTTT; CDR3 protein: CASGQDEKLFF
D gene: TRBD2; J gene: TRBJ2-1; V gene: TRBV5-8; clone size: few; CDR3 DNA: TGTGCCAGCAGCTCCGGGTACCGGCGGGGGGCCGACGATGAGCAGTTCTTC; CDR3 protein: CASSSGYRRGADDEQFF
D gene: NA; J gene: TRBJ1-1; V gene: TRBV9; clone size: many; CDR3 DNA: TGTGCCAGCAGCCGTAGCGGGAACACTGAAGCTTTCTTT; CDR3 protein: CASSRSGNTEAFF
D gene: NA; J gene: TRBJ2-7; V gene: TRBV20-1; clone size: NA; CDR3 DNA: TGCAGTGCTAGACGTCCGGAGCAGGGATACGAGCAGTACTTC; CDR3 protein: CSARRPEQGYEQYF
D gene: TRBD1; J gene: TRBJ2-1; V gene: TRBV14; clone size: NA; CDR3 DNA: TGTGCCAGCAGCCAATACCAGGGGGTAGGGGATGAGCAGTTCTTC; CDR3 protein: CASSQYQGVGDEQFF
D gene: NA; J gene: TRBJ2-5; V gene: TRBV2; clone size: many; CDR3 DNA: TGTGCCAGCACGGTAGCACGGGGAGGAGAGACCCAGTACTTC; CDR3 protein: CASTVARGGETQYF
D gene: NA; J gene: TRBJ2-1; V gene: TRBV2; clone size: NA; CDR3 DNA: TGTGCCAGCGTCACCAGGGTTGATAATGAGCAGTTCTTC; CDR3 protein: CASVTRVDNEQFF
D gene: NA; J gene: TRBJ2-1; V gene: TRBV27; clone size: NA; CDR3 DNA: TGTGCCAGCAGTCCGGACTATCTCACCAACCTATCCTACAATGAGCAGTTCTTC; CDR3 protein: CASSPDYLTNLSYNEQFF
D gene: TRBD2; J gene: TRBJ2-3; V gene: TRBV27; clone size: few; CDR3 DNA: TGTGCCAGCAGTTTATCGAAACTAGCGGGGTACACAGATACGCAGTATTTT; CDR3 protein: CASSLSKLAGYTDTQYF
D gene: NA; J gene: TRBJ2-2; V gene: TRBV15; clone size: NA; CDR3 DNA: TGTGCCACCAGCAGAGGAGCGGGGCAGGGGTTGATCGGGGAGCTGTTTTTT; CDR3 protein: CATSRGAGQGLIGELFF
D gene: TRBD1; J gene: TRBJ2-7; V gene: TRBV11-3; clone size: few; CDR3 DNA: TGTGCCAGCAGCCTAGAAGGGACAGGTTTCAACGAGCAGTACTTC; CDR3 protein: CASSLEGTGFNEQYF
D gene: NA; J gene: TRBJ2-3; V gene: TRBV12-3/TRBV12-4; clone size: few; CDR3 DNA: TGTGCCAGCAGCCGTAATTCACCGGATACGCAGTATTTT; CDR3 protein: CASSRNSPDTQYF